This T cell receptor (beta chain) is from a study of control samples from healthy donors and cancer patients. Some clones are missing from TCRdb's copy, which holds only in-frame ones; the method was immunoSEQ multiplex PCR. The sample lists about 81,000 clones, 85% to 95% seen once, with around 4.9% in the top ten. The table lists this clone with a few counts. From germline, CDR1 is LGHNA and CDR2 YNFKEQ. This CDR3 comprises 15 residues. The ends lost 7 bases at V and 4 bases at J; junction bases unmatched: 6. This receptor was taken from a woman aged 18 to 35 in good health. The gene calls are TRBV4-2 and TRBJ2-2, with 10 bases that match TRBD2. Sequenced input: blood. In DNA, the CDR3 is TGTGCCAGCACTTCACTAGCGGGATCCACCGGGGAGCTGTTTTTT. As protein: CASTSLAGSTGELFF.